This note documents a single TCR beta chain sequence. Its antigen is not known. V was trimmed by 0 bases and J by 5 bases, leaving 6 bases between them. The CDR3 extends over 13 amino acids. Germline-derived CDR1 and CDR2 are MNHEY and SVGAGI. The data belong to a study of T-cell reconstitution after alpha-beta-depleted transplantation in children. General observations from the study: Expanded graft clones, several hundred of them, were reportedly the source of alpha-beta T cells about two months after transplant.

TCRbeta library preparation incorporated unique molecular identifiers. TCRdb independently ran MiXCR on the PCR reads; one entry per CDR3 protein. This table has 400,000 to 450,000 distinct CDR3 sequences, around two fifths appearing once. The sample was PBMCs, taken before TCRalphabeta/CD19-depleted stem cell transplant. The receptor was derived from a girl aged 2-10 years with aplastic anemia, due to receive a stem cell transplant. The chain joins TRBV6-5 to TRBJ2-3; a weak D match, TRBD2 (5 bases). CDR3 sequence: CASSYSSVDTQYF. CDR3 coding DNA: TGTGCCAGCAGTTACTCTAGCGTAGATACGCAGTATTTT.